A selection of T cell receptor beta chains follows, all from one sample in a study of cytomegalovirus exposure and HLA in healthy donors. Here immunoSEQ multiplex PCR was the method, and the copy in TCRdb shows in-frame clones only, minus some. The top ten hold approximately 9.6% of the sample, which has 120,000 or so clones, 70% to 80% seen once. The specimen sequenced was PBMCs. The source is a woman in her forties or fifties in good health and CMV-seropositive. Each CDR3 is given with its conserved first and last residue. Fields, in order: CDR3 DNA, CDR3 protein, clone size, D gene, V gene, J gene. D genes are given only for firm matches. Only part of the rows carry a size: once, few, many, or a class if the clone is expanded.

CDR3nt: TGTGCCAGCAGTGACAGGACAGGGAGAAACGCTAACTATGGCTACACCTTC; CDR3aa: CASSDRTGRNANYGYTF; abundance: NA; d_gene: TRBD1; v_gene: TRBV2; j_gene: TRBJ1-2
CDR3nt: TGTGCCAGCTCACCATACGACAGAGTGACAGATACGCAGTATTTT; CDR3aa: CASSPYDRVTDTQYF; abundance: NA; d_gene: NA; v_gene: TRBV18; j_gene: TRBJ2-3
CDR3nt: TGTGCCAGCAGCTTGGCAACCGGGACAGGGGAACAATCCGAGCAGTACTTC; CDR3aa: CASSLATGTGEQSEQYF; abundance: few; d_gene: TRBD1; v_gene: TRBV7-2; j_gene: TRBJ2-7
CDR3nt: TGCAGCGTTGAAGGACTAGCGGGATTTAATGAGCAGTTCTTC; CDR3aa: CSVEGLAGFNEQFF; abundance: few; d_gene: TRBD2; v_gene: TRBV29-1; j_gene: TRBJ2-1
CDR3nt: TGTGCCAGCAGTGAAGCGCTTCGGGGCAATCAGCCCCAGCATTTT; CDR3aa: CASSEALRGNQPQHF; abundance: NA; d_gene: NA; v_gene: TRBV2; j_gene: TRBJ1-5
CDR3nt: TGTGCCTGGAGTACCAGGGGAATCTTCTCTGGAAACACCATATATTTT; CDR3aa: CAWSTRGIFSGNTIYF; abundance: NA; d_gene: NA; v_gene: TRBV30; j_gene: TRBJ1-3
CDR3nt: TGCGCCAGCAGTTTCTGGAACACCGGGGAGCTGTTTTTT; CDR3aa: CASSFWNTGELFF; abundance: NA; d_gene: NA; v_gene: TRBV27; j_gene: TRBJ2-2
CDR3nt: TGTGCCACCAGCAGAACCCCCGGGGGGGCCAACTACAATGAGCAGTTCTTC; CDR3aa: CATSRTPGGANYNEQFF; abundance: NA; d_gene: TRBD2; v_gene: TRBV15; j_gene: TRBJ2-1
CDR3nt: TGTGCCAGCAGCCAAGTCCCAGGGACTGAAGCTTTCTTT; CDR3aa: CASSQVPGTEAFF; abundance: NA; d_gene: NA; v_gene: TRBV4-2; j_gene: TRBJ1-1
CDR3nt: TGTGCCAGCAGCTTGGAAGGGGTTTCTGGGGCCAACGTCCTGACTTTC; CDR3aa: CASSLEGVSGANVLTF; abundance: NA; d_gene: NA; v_gene: TRBV7-6; j_gene: TRBJ2-6
CDR3nt: TGTGCCAGCAGTCGACAGGGAGCCAACTATGGCTACACCTTC; CDR3aa: CASSRQGANYGYTF; abundance: NA; d_gene: TRBD1; v_gene: TRBV6-5; j_gene: TRBJ1-2
CDR3nt: TGTGCCAGCAGCACAGGGTGGGAAATGAGAGAGACCCAGTACTTC; CDR3aa: CASSTGWEMRETQYF; abundance: NA; d_gene: NA; v_gene: TRBV7-6; j_gene: TRBJ2-5
CDR3nt: TGTGCCAGCAGCTTAGTTGGAGGGGACTACGAGCAGTACTTC; CDR3aa: CASSLVGGDYEQYF; abundance: few; d_gene: NA; v_gene: TRBV7-2; j_gene: TRBJ2-7
CDR3nt: TGTGCCAGCAGTTTGGACAGAAACACTGAAGCTTTCTTT; CDR3aa: CASSLDRNTEAFF; abundance: once; d_gene: NA; v_gene: TRBV2; j_gene: TRBJ1-1
CDR3nt: TGTGCCAGCAGTCAGAGGACAGGGAATGAAAAACTGTTTTTT; CDR3aa: CASSQRTGNEKLFF; abundance: NA; d_gene: TRBD1; v_gene: TRBV6-5; j_gene: TRBJ1-4
CDR3nt: TGTGCCAGCAGCTATGGTACAGGGAGGGACTACGGCTACACCTTC; CDR3aa: CASSYGTGRDYGYTF; abundance: NA; d_gene: NA; v_gene: TRBV27; j_gene: TRBJ1-2
CDR3nt: TGTGCCAGCAGCTCTCCAGCAGCCGGGACTTCGAATGAGCAGTTCTTC; CDR3aa: CASSSPAAGTSNEQFF; abundance: NA; d_gene: NA; v_gene: TRBV7-2; j_gene: TRBJ2-1
CDR3nt: TGCGCCAGCAGCTTGGGGGGCACGGGGGGGAATTCACCCCTCCACTTT; CDR3aa: CASSLGGTGGNSPLHF; abundance: few; d_gene: NA; v_gene: TRBV5-1; j_gene: TRBJ1-6
CDR3nt: TGCGCCAGCAGCGCAGGGGTAGGGGAGACCCAGTACTTC; CDR3aa: CASSAGVGETQYF; abundance: NA; d_gene: NA; v_gene: TRBV5-1; j_gene: TRBJ2-5
CDR3nt: TGTGCCAGCAGCTTATATGGGACTAGCAATGAGCAGTTCTTC; CDR3aa: CASSLYGTSNEQFF; abundance: NA; d_gene: TRBD2; v_gene: TRBV7-6; j_gene: TRBJ2-1
CDR3nt: TGTGCCAGCAGTTTACGGCCTGCGGCGGGGGGGTCCTACGAGCAGTACTTC; CDR3aa: CASSLRPAAGGSYEQYF; abundance: few; d_gene: TRBD2; v_gene: TRBV27; j_gene: TRBJ2-7
CDR3nt: TGTGCCACCAGCAGAGAGCCGGTATGGAATGAGCAGTTCTTC; CDR3aa: CATSREPVWNEQFF; abundance: NA; d_gene: NA; v_gene: TRBV15; j_gene: TRBJ2-1
CDR3nt: TGTGCCAGTAGTATTTACCGACTCGGGGCCAACGTCCTGACTTTC; CDR3aa: CASSIYRLGANVLTF; abundance: few; d_gene: NA; v_gene: TRBV19; j_gene: TRBJ2-6
CDR3nt: TGTGCCAGCAAATGGGAGTCCTACGAGCAGTACTTC; CDR3aa: CASKWESYEQYF; abundance: NA; d_gene: NA; v_gene: TRBV2; j_gene: TRBJ2-7
CDR3nt: TGTGCCAGCAGCGTCGGGACAGCTACTAACTATGGCTACACCTTC; CDR3aa: CASSVGTATNYGYTF; abundance: once; d_gene: TRBD1; v_gene: TRBV9; j_gene: TRBJ1-2
CDR3nt: TGTGCCAGCACATACAGGGGGCAAGGGGACTATGGCTACACCTTC; CDR3aa: CASTYRGQGDYGYTF; abundance: NA; d_gene: TRBD1; v_gene: TRBV2; j_gene: TRBJ1-2
CDR3nt: TGTGCCAGTACACTAGCGGGAGGTTTAGGGGAGACCCAGTACTTC; CDR3aa: CASTLAGGLGETQYF; abundance: NA; d_gene: TRBD2; v_gene: TRBV9; j_gene: TRBJ2-5
CDR3nt: TGTGCCAGCAGCTACAGGGATTCGGAGACCCAGTACTTC; CDR3aa: CASSYRDSETQYF; abundance: NA; d_gene: NA; v_gene: TRBV7-6; j_gene: TRBJ2-5